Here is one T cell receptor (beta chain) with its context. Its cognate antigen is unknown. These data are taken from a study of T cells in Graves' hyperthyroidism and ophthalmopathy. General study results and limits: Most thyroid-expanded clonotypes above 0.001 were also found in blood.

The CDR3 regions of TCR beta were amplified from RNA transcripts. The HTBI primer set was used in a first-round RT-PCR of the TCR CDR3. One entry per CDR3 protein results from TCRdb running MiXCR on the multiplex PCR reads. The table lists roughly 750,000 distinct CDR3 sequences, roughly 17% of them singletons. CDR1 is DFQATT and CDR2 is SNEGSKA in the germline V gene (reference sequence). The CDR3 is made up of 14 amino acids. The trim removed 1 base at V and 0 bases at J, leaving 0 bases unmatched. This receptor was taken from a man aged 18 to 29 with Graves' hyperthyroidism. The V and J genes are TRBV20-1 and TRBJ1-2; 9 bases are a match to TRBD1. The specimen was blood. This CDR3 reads CSARGTGANYGYTF. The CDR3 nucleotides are TGCAGTGCTAGAGGGACAGGGGCTAACTATGGCTACACCTTC.